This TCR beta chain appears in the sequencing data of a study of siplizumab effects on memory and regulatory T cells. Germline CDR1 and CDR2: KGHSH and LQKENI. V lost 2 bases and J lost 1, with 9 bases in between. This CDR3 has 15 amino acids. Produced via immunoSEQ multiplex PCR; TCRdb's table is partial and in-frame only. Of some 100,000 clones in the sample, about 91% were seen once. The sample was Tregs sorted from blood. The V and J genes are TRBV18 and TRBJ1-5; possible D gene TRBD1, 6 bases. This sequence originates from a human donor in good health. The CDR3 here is CASSPGGASNQPQHF. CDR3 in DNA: TGTGCCAGCTCACCAGGGGGGGCAAGCAATCAGCCCCAGCATTTT.